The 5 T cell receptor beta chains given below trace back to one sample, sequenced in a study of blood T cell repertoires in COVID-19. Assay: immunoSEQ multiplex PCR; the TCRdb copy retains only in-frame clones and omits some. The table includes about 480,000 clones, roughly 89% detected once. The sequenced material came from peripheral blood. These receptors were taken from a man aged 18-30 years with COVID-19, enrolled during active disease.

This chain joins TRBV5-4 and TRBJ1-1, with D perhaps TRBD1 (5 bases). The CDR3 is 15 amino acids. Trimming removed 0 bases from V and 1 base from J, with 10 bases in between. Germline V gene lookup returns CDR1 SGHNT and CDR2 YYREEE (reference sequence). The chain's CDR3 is CASSLGTGGNTEAFF. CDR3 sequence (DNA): TGTGCCAGCAGCTTGGGCACCGGGGGGAACACTGAAGCTTTCTTT.

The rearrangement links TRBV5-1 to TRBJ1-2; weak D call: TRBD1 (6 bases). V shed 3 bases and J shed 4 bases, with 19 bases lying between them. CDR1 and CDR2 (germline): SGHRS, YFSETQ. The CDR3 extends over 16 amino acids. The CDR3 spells CASSSDYAQGFYGYTF. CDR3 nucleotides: TGCGCCAGCAGCTCAGATTATGCCCAGGGGTTCTATGGCTACACCTTC.

CDR3 bases: TGTGCCACCAGTGATTTTGGGGGGACAGAATCCCACGAGCAGTACTTC. As protein: CATSDFGGTESHEQYF. J is TRBJ2-7 and V is TRBV24-1, with D maybe TRBD1 (7 bases). The germline CDR1 and CDR2 sequences are KGHDR and SFDVKD. This CDR3 is 16 amino acids long. Trimming took off 1 base at V and 5 bases at J, with 17 bases between the two ends.

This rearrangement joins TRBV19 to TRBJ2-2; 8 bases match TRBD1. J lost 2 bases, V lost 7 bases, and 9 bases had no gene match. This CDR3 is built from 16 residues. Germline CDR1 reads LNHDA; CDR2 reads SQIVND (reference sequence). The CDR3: CASKFVGQGNTGELFF. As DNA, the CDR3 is TGTGCCAGTAAGTTCGTTGGACAGGGCAACACCGGGGAGCTGTTTTTT.

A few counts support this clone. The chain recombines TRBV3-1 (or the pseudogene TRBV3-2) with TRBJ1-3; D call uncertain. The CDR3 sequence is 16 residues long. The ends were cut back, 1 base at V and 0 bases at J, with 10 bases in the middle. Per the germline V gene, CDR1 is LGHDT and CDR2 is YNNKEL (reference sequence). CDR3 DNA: TGTGCCAGCAGCCAAGTATCCCGAGGCTCTGGAAACACCATATATTTT. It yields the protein CASSQVSRGSGNTIYF.